The 14 T cell receptor beta chains given below trace back to one sample, sequenced in a study of T-cell memory formation after mild COVID-19. TCRdb independently ran MiXCR on the 5' RACE reads; one entry per CDR3 protein. Altogether around 390,000 distinct CDR3 sequences are present, approximately 15% being singletons, with the ten largest covering about a fifth. Sequenced sample: PBMCs or a T cell subset sorted from them (not recorded which). These receptors came from a man aged 18 to 29 who had mild COVID-19 (a few samples of this study predate the infection). Cell type and time point are not known.

In its sample, this clonotype was seen many times. This sequence joins TRBV4-1 and TRBJ2-2, with D maybe TRBD1 (5 bases). The V and J ends lost 3 bases and 4 bases respectively, with 15 bases between them. Germline CDR1 MGHRA, CDR2 YSYEKL. This CDR3 has 16 residues. The CDR3 bases are TGCGCCAGCAGCCATAGGGCTACAGGACCCACCGGGGAGCTGTTTTTT. It specifies CASSHRATGPTGELFF.

The gene calls are TRBV14 and TRBJ2-1; no reliable D call. This CDR3 has 14 residues. V shed 4 bases and J shed 6 bases, with 13 bases lying between them. Germline lookup yields CDR1 SGHDN and CDR2 FVKESK. The CDR3 DNA sequence: TGTGCCAGCAGCCTAATATACGGACCCAATGAGCAGTTCTTC. As protein: CASSLIYGPNEQFF.

In its sample, this clonotype was seen a few times. V gene TRBV5-4 combines with J gene TRBJ2-5, with 8 positions matching TRBD1. With 6 bases clipped from V and 5 bases from J, the junction kept 12 bases outside the gene matches. Germline-derived CDR1 and CDR2 are SGHNT and YYREEE (reference sequence). The CDR3 length is 15 residues. The CDR3 loop is CASNPKTGDGETQYF. The CDR3 nucleotides are TGTGCCAGCAACCCTAAGACAGGGGACGGGGAGACCCAGTACTTC.

The sample holds a few counts of this clonotype. The chain recombines TRBV28 with TRBJ2-3, with 10 bases identical to TRBD2. CDR3 size: 14 residues. V was pared by 6 bases and J by 5 bases, with 5 bases of the junction left unmatched. Germline-derived CDR1 and CDR2 are MDHEN and SYDVKM. CDR3 sequence reads: CASREAGGLDTQYF. The DNA of the CDR3 is TGTGCCAGCAGGGAAGCGGGGGGGTTAGATACGCAGTATTTT.

This clonotype has more than one count but fewer than ten. The chain combines TRBV7-9 with TRBJ2-5; tentatively, D is TRBD1 (6 bases). CDR3 length: 13 residues. Per the germline V gene, CDR1 is SEHNR and CDR2 is FQNEAQ (reference sequence). Trimming cost V 1 base and J 4 bases, with 7 bases left between them. DNA for the CDR3: TGTGCCAGCAGCTTAGTGGGGGCAGAGACCCAGTACTTC. It translates to CASSLVGAETQYF.

This clonotype was counted a few times. The chain links TRBV7-2 to TRBJ2-3; TRBD2 agrees at 10 bases. This CDR3 is 19 amino acids long. V lost 2 bases, J lost 0 bases, and 11 bases stayed unmatched. Germline loops: CDR1 SGHTA, CDR2 FQGNSA. The CDR3 DNA is TGTGCCAGCAGCTTACCTAGCGGGGGCCTCTCCGATAGCACAGATACGCAGTATTTT. Its translation: CASSLPSGGLSDSTDTQYF.

The rearrangement joins TRBV5-1 to TRBJ1-6, with D possibly matching TRBD1 (5 bases). V was trimmed by 7 bases and J by 0 bases, leaving 20 bases between them. This CDR3 comprises 18 residues. CDR1 is SGHRS and CDR2 is YFSETQ in the germline V gene. The CDR3 nucleotides are TGCGCCAGCGGGCTACGGCGAAGGGGAAGCTCCTATAATTCACCCCTCCACTTT. Residues: CASGLRRRGSSYNSPLHF.

The chain carries TRBV5-1 and TRBJ2-2; D uncertain. The ends were cut back, 3 bases at V and 6 bases at J, with 6 bases in the middle. From germline, CDR1 is SGHRS and CDR2 YFSETQ. CDR3 size: 12 residues. DNA of the CDR3: TGCGCCAGCAGCTCTGAGGCCGGGGAGCTGTTTTTT. Protein sequence: CASSSEAGELFF.

This chain uses TRBV4-2 with TRBJ2-1; D tentatively reads TRBD1 or TRBD2 (5 bases each). V dropped 0 bases and J dropped 8 bases, with 11 bases sitting between them. The CDR3 consists of 14 residues. Germline V CDR1 and CDR2: LGHNA, YNFKEQ. The CDR3 coding sequence is TGTGCCAGCAGCCAAGACGCCCTGGGGGATGAGCAGTTCTTC. It specifies CASSQDALGDEQFF.

The chain has TRBV3-1 and TRBJ2-7; 8 positions match TRBD2. Germline lookup yields CDR1 LGHDT and CDR2 YNNKEL (reference sequence). V lost 4 bases to trimming and J lost 0 bases; unmatched junction nucleotides: 8. This CDR3 is 16 amino acids long. The CDR3 DNA follows: TGTGCCAGCAGCCCCTTCCCGGGGGGGAGCTCCTACGAGCAGTACTTC. Residues: CASSPFPGGSSYEQYF.

DNA for the CDR3: TGTGCCAGACCGGACCGGTTTACTCTAGTCTCCCCATACAATGAGCAGTTCTTC. Translating gives CARPDRFTLVSPYNEQFF. The chain has TRBV6-2 or TRBV6-3 and TRBJ2-1, with unresolved D. The CDR3 loop spans 18 amino acids. In germline, CDR1 is MNHEY, CDR2 SVGEGT. Trimming left V 9 bases short and J 4 bases short, with 28 bases between.

This sequence joins TRBV7-2 and TRBJ2-7; 7 bases map to TRBD1. The V gene's germline CDR1 is SGHTA and CDR2 FQGNSA. The CDR3 has 14 amino acids. With V trimmed by 1 base and J by 3 bases, 3 bases remained unmatched. CDR3 residues: CASSLGGQVYEQYV. The CDR3, as DNA: TGTGCCAGCAGCTTAGGAGGACAGGTCTACGAGCAGTACGTC.

This sequence joins TRBV2 and TRBJ2-5; D unresolved. CDR1 and CDR2 (germline): SNHLY, FYNNEI. The CDR3 loop spans 14 amino acids. Trimming pared 4 bases from V and 4 bases from J, leaving 13 bases between. DNA for the CDR3: TGTGCCAGCAGTGGCTTGGCAGCTGTAGAGACCCAGTACTTC. Translation: CASSGLAAVETQYF.

This clonotype was seen only a few times. J is TRBJ1-1 and V is TRBV5-1; unclear D gene. This CDR3 is 11 amino acids long. The germline CDR1 and CDR2 sequences are SGHRS and YFSETQ. The V end was cut by 5 bases, the J end by 11 bases, with 13 bases between. Here the CDR3 DNA reads TGCGCCAGCAGAAACAGTGACGAGGCTTTCTTT. Translation: CASRNSDEAFF.